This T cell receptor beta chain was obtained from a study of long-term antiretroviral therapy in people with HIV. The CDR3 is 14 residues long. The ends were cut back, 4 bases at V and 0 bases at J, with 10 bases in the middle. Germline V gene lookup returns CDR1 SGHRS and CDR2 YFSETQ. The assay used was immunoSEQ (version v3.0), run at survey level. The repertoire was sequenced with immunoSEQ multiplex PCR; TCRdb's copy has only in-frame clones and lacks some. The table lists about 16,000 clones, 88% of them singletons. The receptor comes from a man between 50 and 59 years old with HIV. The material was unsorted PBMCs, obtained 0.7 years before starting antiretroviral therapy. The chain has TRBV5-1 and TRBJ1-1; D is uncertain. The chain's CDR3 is CASSRNWMNTEAFF. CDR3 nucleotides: TGCGCCAGCAGCCGAAACTGGATGAACACTGAAGCTTTCTTT.